Presented here are 22 T cell receptor beta chains from one specimen sequenced in a study of T cell repertoires in cytomegalovirus infection. One entry per CDR3 protein results from TCRdb running MiXCR on the reads. The repertoire includes 550,000 to 850,000 distinct CDR3 sequences, roughly 33% of them detected once, and about 18% sits in the top ten. Their recognized antigens are unknown. The starting material was cultured PBMCs, obtained from culture after CMV antigen stimulation. The receptor set was obtained from a human donor in good health (CMV status not recorded). Some clones in this sample may be carry-over from other donors' samples.

This chain joins TRBV7-6 and TRBJ2-7, with D possibly called TRBD1 or TRBD2 (5 bases each). V lost 3 bases, J lost 2 bases, and 20 bases lay in between. Looked up from germline, CDR1 is SGHVS and CDR2 is FNYEAQ. The CDR3 runs 17 residues. Here the CDR3 DNA reads TGTGCCAGCAGCTTGTCCCCCCCGGGACGGTCACCCTACGAGCAGTACTTC. Translated, it gives CASSLSPPGRSPYEQYF.

The chain has TRBV2 and TRBJ2-5; 11 nucleotides match TRBD2. The CDR3 has 16 amino acids. The trim removed 2 bases at V and 0 bases at J, leaving 2 bases unmatched. Germline CDR1 reads SNHLY; CDR2 reads FYNNEI. The chain's CDR3 is CASSELGLADQETQYF. Written as DNA, the CDR3 is TGTGCCAGCAGTGAACTGGGACTAGCGGACCAAGAGACCCAGTACTTC. The whole variable domain, remainder taken from reference TRBV2 and TRBJ2-5, is EPEVTQTPSHQVTQMGQEVILRCVPISNHLYFYWYRQILGQKVEFLVSFYNNEISEKSEIFDDQFSVERPDGSNFTLKIRSTKLEDSAMYFCASSELGLADQETQYFGPGTRLLVL.

The chain combines TRBV29-1 with TRBJ1-2; D not resolved. Germline loops: CDR1 SQVTM, CDR2 ANQGSEA. The V end was cut by 6 bases, the J end by 0 bases, with 23 bases between. The CDR3 consists of 17 residues. Here the CDR3 reads CSVDPPLTSVTNYGYTF. In DNA, the CDR3 is TGCAGCGTCGACCCCCCCCTTACCTCGGTAACTAACTATGGCTACACCTTC.

The chain is built from TRBV12-3 or TRBV12-4 and TRBJ1-1, with TRBD1 identical over 8 bases. V lost 6 bases, J lost 11 bases, and 8 bases stayed unmatched. The CDR3 runs 12 residues. The CDR3 sequence is CASRPDRGSAFF. The CDR3 nucleotides read TGTGCCAGCAGACCAGACAGGGGCTCGGCTTTCTTT.

The chain joins TRBV19 to TRBJ2-1, with a weak D call TRBD1 (7 bases). Germline V gives CDR1 LNHDA, CDR2 SQIVND (reference sequence). The CDR3 spans 15 residues. V lost 3 bases to trimming and J lost 9 bases, with 18 bases between them. This CDR3 reads CASSMWGDRDSEQFF. CDR3 bases: TGTGCCAGTAGTATGTGGGGTGACAGGGACTCTGAGCAGTTCTTC.

Points on this clonotype: This may arise from a read error, as a much more abundant clone is one base away. The chain carries TRBV7-8 and TRBJ1-6, with 9 bases that match TRBD1. After removal of 11 bases from V and 14 bases from J, the junction contained 19 bases not matched to a gene. The germline V gene encodes CDR1 SGHVS and CDR2 FQNEAQ. The CDR3 is 15 amino acids. The CDR3 is CAGTLKGQGLRALHF. CDR3 nucleotide sequence: TGTGCCGGCACCCTTAAGGGACAGGGCCTTCGGGCCCTCCACTTT.

This chain uses TRBV19 with TRBJ1-2, with D possibly TRBD1 on 6 matching bases. V lost 3 bases, J lost 5 bases, and 10 bases lay in between. In germline, CDR1 is LNHDA, CDR2 SQIVND (reference sequence). This CDR3 is built from 13 residues. CDR3: CASSIPGQYGYTF. In DNA, the CDR3 is TGTGCCAGTAGTATCCCCGGACAGTATGGCTACACCTTC.

This clonotype was seen only a few times. This chain joins TRBV7-2 and TRBJ1-1; 11 bases fit TRBD1. In germline, CDR1 is SGHTA, CDR2 FQGNSA. The length of the CDR3 is 14 residues. Trimming removed 0 bases from V and 11 bases from J; junction bases left unmatched: 5. CDR3 in amino acids: CASSLAGTGGRAFF. The CDR3 DNA reads TGTGCCAGCAGCTTAGCCGGGACAGGGGGGCGCGCTTTCTTT.

V gene TRBV30 combines with J gene TRBJ2-3; D is uncertain. There are 13 residues in the CDR3. V lost 2 bases and J lost 0, with 6 bases in between. Germline CDR1 reads GTSNPN; CDR2 reads SVGIG (reference sequence). The CDR3 protein is CAWSQQSTDTQYF. CDR3 sequence (DNA): TGTGCCTGGAGTCAACAGAGCACAGATACGCAGTATTTT.

CDR3 amino acids: CASSLFHYEQYF. CDR3 bases: TGTGCCAGCAGCCTTTTCCACTACGAGCAGTACTTC. J is TRBJ2-7 and V is TRBV5-6, with D unclear. V dropped 4 bases and J dropped 3 bases, with 8 bases sitting between them. Germline V gene lookup returns CDR1 SGHDT and CDR2 YYEEEE. CDR3 length equals 12 residues.

This clonotype has more than one count but fewer than ten. The chain joins TRBV18 to TRBJ2-6; D unresolved. Trimming shortened V by 1 base and J by 1 base, and 17 bases separated the two germline ends. This CDR3 is built from 19 residues. Germline V gene sequence: CDR1 KGHSH, CDR2 LQKENI. The CDR3 region is CASSPLAHARPSGANVLTF. The CDR3 nucleotides are TGTGCCAGCTCACCACTGGCACATGCCCGGCCTTCTGGGGCCAACGTCCTGACTTTC. The complete variable domain, with remaining parts taken from reference TRBV18 and TRBJ2-6, reads NAGVMQNPRHLVRRRGQEARLRCSPMKGHSHVYWYRQLPEEGLKFMVYLQKENIIDESGMPKERFSAEFPKEGPSILRIQQVVRGDSAAYFCASSPLAHARPSGANVLTFGAGSRLTVL.

The rearrangement uses TRBV7-9 and TRBJ1-1; no clear D. Germline V gene sequence: CDR1 SEHNR, CDR2 FQNEAQ (reference sequence). The CDR3 spans 12 residues. V lost 2 bases to trimming and J lost 7 bases, with 8 bases between them. For the CDR3, the DNA is TGTGCCAGCAGCTTAAGGGATTATGAAGCTTTCTTT. Its protein product is CASSLRDYEAFF.

Written as DNA, the CDR3 is TGTGCCAGCAGTCTCATTACAGGGGGCTATTCCTACGAGCAGTACTTC. This gives the protein CASSLITGGYSYEQYF. This chain links TRBV6-1 with TRBJ2-7; 9 nucleotides match TRBD1. The CDR3 length is 16 residues. Germline V lookup: CDR1 MNHNS, CDR2 SASEGT. Unmatched junction bases numbered 9, after V lost 5 bases and J lost 1 base.

The sample holds one count of this clonotype. J is TRBJ1-2 and V is TRBV18; D unresolved. The CDR3 loop spans 13 amino acids. The V end was cut by 3 bases, the J end by 8 bases, with 13 bases between. In germline, CDR1 is KGHSH, CDR2 LQKENI. The CDR3 spells CASSPEQEWGYTF. The CDR3 region has the DNA TGTGCCAGCTCACCTGAGCAGGAGTGGGGCTACACCTTC.

This chain connects TRBV24-1 to TRBJ1-5; no clear D. Trimming took off 11 bases at V and 0 bases at J, with 22 bases between the two ends. CDR1 KGHDR and CDR2 SFDVKD come from the germline V gene. The length of the CDR3 is 17 residues. CDR3 amino acids: CARRSGWVSYSNQPQHF. CDR3 nucleotides: TGTGCCAGACGGTCGGGGTGGGTGAGCTATAGCAATCAGCCCCAGCATTTT.

In its sample, this clonotype was seen a few times. The chain combines TRBV6-5 with TRBJ2-1, with D perhaps TRBD1 (8 bases). Trimming took off 6 bases at V and 2 bases at J, with 14 bases between the two ends. Germline V gives CDR1 MNHEY, CDR2 SVGAGI. CDR3 length equals 15 residues. The CDR3 DNA reads as TGTGCCAGCAGCGTAACAGGGGGGGCCTACAATGAGCAGTTCTTC. This sequence encodes CASSVTGGAYNEQFF.

The V call is TRBV12-3 or TRBV12-4, the J call TRBJ2-1, with 11 bases identical to TRBD2. The CDR3 totals 15 residues. V lost 8 bases to trimming and J lost 8 bases; unmatched junction nucleotides: 11. In nucleotides, the CDR3 is TGTGCCAGCCAATTAAATCTAGCGGGGGGCGATGAGCAGTTCTTC. This encodes CASQLNLAGGDEQFF.

The V gene is TRBV18, the J gene TRBJ2-7; D gene uncertain. The CDR3 sequence is 16 residues long. The ends were cut back, 1 base at V and 4 bases at J, with 17 bases in the middle. Germline CDR1 reads KGHSH; CDR2 reads LQKENI. The CDR3 spells CASSPQTPGSHYEQYF. CDR3 DNA sequence: TGTGCCAGCTCACCACAGACTCCCGGGTCTCATTACGAGCAGTACTTC. Full variable domain (missing parts from reference TRBV18 and TRBJ2-7): NAGVMQNPRHLVRRRGQEARLRCSPMKGHSHVYWYRQLPEEGLKFMVYLQKENIIDESGMPKERFSAEFPKEGPSILRIQQVVRGDSAAYFCASSPQTPGSHYEQYFGPGTRLTVT.

V usage is TRBV20-1 and J usage is TRBJ1-1; perhaps TRBD1 as D (5 bases). Germline-derived CDR1 and CDR2 are DFQATT and SNEGSKA (reference sequence). Trimming stripped 1 base from V and 1 base from J, with 10 bases between. The CDR3 loop spans 14 amino acids. DNA for the CDR3: TGCAGTGCTAGAGGGGCAGGGACGAACACTGAAGCTTTCTTT. Its translation is CSARGAGTNTEAFF.

V is TRBV6-2 or TRBV6-3 and J is TRBJ2-5; a possible D gene is TRBD2 (7 bases). This CDR3 is built from 16 residues. CDR1 and CDR2 from the germline V gene are MNHEY and SVGEGT. Trimming left V 5 bases short and J 4 bases short, with 20 bases between. CDR3 DNA sequence: TGTGCCAGCAGTAGGGGGTTCGCGGGAGCTGTAGAGACCCAGTACTTC. Translated, it gives CASSRGFAGAVETQYF.

This clonotype was seen a handful of times. V and J are TRBV12-3 or TRBV12-4 and TRBJ2-3; no clear D. The CDR3 length is 12 residues. Trimming left V 2 bases short and J 7 bases short, with 7 bases between. The DNA for the CDR3 is TGTGCCAGCAGTTTAATAGTAAATACGCAGTATTTT. This translates into CASSLIVNTQYF.

This clonotype has ten or more counts. This chain links TRBV28 with TRBJ1-1; a possible D gene is TRBD1 (5 bases). V dropped 6 bases and J dropped 8 bases, with 16 bases sitting between them. The V gene's germline CDR1 is MDHEN and CDR2 SYDVKM. The CDR3 spans 13 residues. The CDR3 loop reads CASSLLQGVEAFF. The DNA of the CDR3 is TGTGCCAGCAGCCTACTCCAAGGGGTGGAAGCTTTCTTT.